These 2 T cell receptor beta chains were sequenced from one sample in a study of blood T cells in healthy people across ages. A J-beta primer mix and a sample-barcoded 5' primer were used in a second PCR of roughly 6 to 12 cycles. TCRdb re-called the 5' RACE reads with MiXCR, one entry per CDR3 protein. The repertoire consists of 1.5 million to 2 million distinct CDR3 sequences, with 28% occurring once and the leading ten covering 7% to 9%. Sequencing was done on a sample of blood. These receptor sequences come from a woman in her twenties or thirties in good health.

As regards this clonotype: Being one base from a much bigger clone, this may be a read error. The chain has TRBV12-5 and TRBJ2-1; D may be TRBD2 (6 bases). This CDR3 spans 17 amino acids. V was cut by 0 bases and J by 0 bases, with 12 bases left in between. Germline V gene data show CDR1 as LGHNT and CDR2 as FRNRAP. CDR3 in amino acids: CASGLVVGRSSYNEQFF. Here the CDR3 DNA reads TGTGCTAGTGGTTTGGTAGTTGGGAGGAGCTCCTACAATGAGCAGTTCTTC. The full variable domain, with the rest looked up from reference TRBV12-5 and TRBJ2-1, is DARVTQTPRHKVTEMGQEVTMRCQPILGHNTVFWYRQTMMQGLELLAYFRNRAPLDDSGMPKDRFSAEMPDATLATLKIQPSEPRDSAVYFCASGLVVGRSSYNEQFFGPGTRLTVL.

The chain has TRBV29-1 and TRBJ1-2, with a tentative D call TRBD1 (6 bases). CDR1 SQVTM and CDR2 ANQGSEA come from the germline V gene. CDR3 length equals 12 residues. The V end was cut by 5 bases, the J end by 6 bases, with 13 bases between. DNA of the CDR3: TGCAGCGTTAACAGGGTGATCAATGGCTACACCTTC. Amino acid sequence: CSVNRVINGYTF.